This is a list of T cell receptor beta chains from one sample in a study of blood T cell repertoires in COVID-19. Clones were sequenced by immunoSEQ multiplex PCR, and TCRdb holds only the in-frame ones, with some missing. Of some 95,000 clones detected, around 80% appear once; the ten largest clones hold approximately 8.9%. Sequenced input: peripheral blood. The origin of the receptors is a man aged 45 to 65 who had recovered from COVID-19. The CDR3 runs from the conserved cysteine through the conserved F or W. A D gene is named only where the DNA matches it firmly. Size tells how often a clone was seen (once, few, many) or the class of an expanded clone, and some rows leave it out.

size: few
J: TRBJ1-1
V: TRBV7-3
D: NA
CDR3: CASSLTRGGNTEAFF
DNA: TGTGCCAGCAGCTTAACGCGCGGGGGGAACACTGAAGCTTTCTTT

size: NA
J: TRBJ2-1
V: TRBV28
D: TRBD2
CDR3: CASSEPSGAYNEQFF
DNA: TGTGCCAGCAGTGAACCTAGCGGGGCCTACAATGAGCAGTTCTTC

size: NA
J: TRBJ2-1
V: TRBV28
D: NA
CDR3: CASINTRLGGLNEQFF
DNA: TGTGCCAGCATAAATACACGGCTGGGGGGTCTGAATGAGCAGTTCTTC

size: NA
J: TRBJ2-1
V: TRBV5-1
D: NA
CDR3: CASSPFTDNEQFF
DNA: TGCGCCAGCAGTCCCTTTACGGACAATGAGCAGTTCTTC

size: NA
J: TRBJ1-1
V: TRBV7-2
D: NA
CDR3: CASSLDFSVLMNTEAFF
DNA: TGTGCCAGCAGCTTAGACTTTTCCGTTCTAATGAACACTGAAGCTTTCTTT

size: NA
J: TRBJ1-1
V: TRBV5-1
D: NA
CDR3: CASSFFGQSNTEAFF
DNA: TGCGCCAGCAGCTTTTTTGGACAGTCGAACACTGAAGCTTTCTTT

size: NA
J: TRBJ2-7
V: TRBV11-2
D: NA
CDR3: CASSSGTVYSYEQYF
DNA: TGTGCCAGCAGCTCCGGGACTGTATATTCCTACGAGCAGTACTTC

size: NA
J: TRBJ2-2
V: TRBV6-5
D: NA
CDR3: CASSPRQSNTGELFF
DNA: TGTGCCAGCAGTCCGAGACAGTCAAACACCGGGGAGCTGTTTTTT

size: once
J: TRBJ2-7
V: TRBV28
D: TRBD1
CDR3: CASSIPGTVTYEQYF
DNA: TGTGCCAGCAGTATACCCGGGACAGTAACCTACGAGCAGTACTTC

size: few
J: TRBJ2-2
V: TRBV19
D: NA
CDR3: CATRTQRAGELFF
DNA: TGTGCCACTAGGACGCAGAGGGCCGGGGAGCTGTTTTTT

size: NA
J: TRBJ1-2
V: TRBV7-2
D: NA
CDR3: CASSWGTRGTNGYTF
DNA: TGTGCCAGCAGCTGGGGAACCCGGGGAACTAATGGCTACACCTTC

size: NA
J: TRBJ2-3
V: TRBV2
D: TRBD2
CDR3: CASAGTRRTDTQYF
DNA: TGTGCCAGCGCCGGGACTAGGCGAACAGATACGCAGTATTTT

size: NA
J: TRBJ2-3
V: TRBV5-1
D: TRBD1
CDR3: CASSLTGGGTDTQYF
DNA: TGCGCCAGCAGCTTAACAGGGGGCGGGACAGATACGCAGTATTTT

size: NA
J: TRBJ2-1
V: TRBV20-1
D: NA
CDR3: CSASVGLESYNEQFF
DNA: TGCAGTGCTAGTGTGGGACTTGAATCCTACAATGAGCAGTTCTTC

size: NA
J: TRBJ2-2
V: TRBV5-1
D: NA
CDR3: CASSPQTRAGELFF
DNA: TGCGCCAGCAGCCCTCAGACTAGAGCCGGGGAGCTGTTTTTT

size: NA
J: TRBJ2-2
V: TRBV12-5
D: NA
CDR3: CASGPAGITNTGELFF
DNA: TGTGCTAGTGGTCCGGCCGGGATAACGAACACCGGGGAGCTGTTTTTT

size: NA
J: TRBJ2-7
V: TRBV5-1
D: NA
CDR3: CASSLKGGMTYEQYF
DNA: TGCGCCAGCAGCTTGAAGGGGGGGATGACCTACGAGCAGTACTTC

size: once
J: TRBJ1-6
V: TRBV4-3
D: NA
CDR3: CASSQDLAGLSPLHF
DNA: TGCGCCAGCAGCCAAGATCTGGCCGGGTTATCACCCCTCCACTTT

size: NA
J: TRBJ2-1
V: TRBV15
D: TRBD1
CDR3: CATSRGQGAREQFF
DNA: TGTGCCACCAGCAGGGGACAGGGGGCGCGGGAGCAGTTCTTC

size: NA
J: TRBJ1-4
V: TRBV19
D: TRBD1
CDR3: CATGERYEKLFF
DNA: TGTGCGACAGGGGAACGGTATGAAAAACTGTTTTTT

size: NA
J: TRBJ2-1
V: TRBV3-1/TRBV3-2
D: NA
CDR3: CASSPPFLNEQFF
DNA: TGTGCCAGCAGCCCCCCCTTTTTAAATGAGCAGTTCTTC

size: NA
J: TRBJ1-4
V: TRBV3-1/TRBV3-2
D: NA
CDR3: CASSQGYGEKLFF
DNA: TGTGCCAGCAGCCAAGGGTACGGGGAAAAACTGTTTTTT

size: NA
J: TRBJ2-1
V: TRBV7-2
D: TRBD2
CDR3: CASSLRWAGGSYNEQFF
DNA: TGTGCCAGCAGCTTAAGGTGGGCGGGAGGGTCCTACAATGAGCAGTTCTTC

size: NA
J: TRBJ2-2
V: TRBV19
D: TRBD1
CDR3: CASSVTGTGNTGELFF
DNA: TGTGCCAGTAGTGTTACCGGGACAGGGAACACCGGGGAGCTGTTTTTT

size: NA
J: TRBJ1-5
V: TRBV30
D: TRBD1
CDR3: CAWSLGTGRNQPQHF
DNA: TGTGCCTGGAGTCTAGGGACAGGGAGAAATCAGCCCCAGCATTTT

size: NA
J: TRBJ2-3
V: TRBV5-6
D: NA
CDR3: CASSLGRGKADTQYF
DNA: TGTGCCAGCAGCTTGGGTCGGGGAAAGGCAGATACGCAGTATTTT

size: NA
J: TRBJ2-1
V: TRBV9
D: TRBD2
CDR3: CASSKTRLAEYNEQFF
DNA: TGTGCCAGCAGCAAGACGAGACTAGCGGAATACAATGAGCAGTTCTTC

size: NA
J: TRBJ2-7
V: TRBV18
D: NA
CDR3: CASSQGEYSYEQYF
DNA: TGTGCCAGCTCACAGGGGGAGTACTCCTACGAGCAGTACTTC

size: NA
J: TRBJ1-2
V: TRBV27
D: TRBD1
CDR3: CASSPQGGQPWNGYTF
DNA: TGTGCCAGCAGTCCCCAGGGGGGACAGCCCTGGAATGGCTACACCTTC

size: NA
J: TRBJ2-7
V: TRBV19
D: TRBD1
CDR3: CASSPTRTGWLYF
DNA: TGTGCCAGTAGTCCCACGAGGACAGGGTGGCTGTACTTC

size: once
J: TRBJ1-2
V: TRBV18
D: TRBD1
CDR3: CASSPPGQGGYGYTF
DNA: TGTGCCAGCTCACCACCGGGCCAGGGGGGCTATGGCTACACCTTC

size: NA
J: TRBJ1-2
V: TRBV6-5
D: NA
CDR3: CASSTAGFIRYGYTF
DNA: TGTGCCAGCAGCACGGCGGGGTTCATCCGGTATGGCTACACCTTC

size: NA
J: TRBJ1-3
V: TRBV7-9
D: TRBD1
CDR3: CASRLPYRQGENTIYF
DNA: TGTGCCAGCAGGTTACCCTATCGACAGGGGGAAAACACCATATATTTT

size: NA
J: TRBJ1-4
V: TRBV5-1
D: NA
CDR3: CASSFGQNNEKLFF
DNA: TGCGCCAGCAGCTTCGGACAGAATAATGAAAAACTGTTTTTT

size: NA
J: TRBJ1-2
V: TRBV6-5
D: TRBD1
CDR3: CASSYGTGKEYGYTF
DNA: TGTGCCAGCAGTTATGGGACAGGGAAGGAATATGGCTACACCTTC

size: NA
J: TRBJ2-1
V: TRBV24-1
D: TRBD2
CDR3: CATSEGGRYNEQFF
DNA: TGTGCCACCAGTGAGGGCGGGAGGTACAATGAGCAGTTCTTC

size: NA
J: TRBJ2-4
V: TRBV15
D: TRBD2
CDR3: CATSPQRASSGRDIQYF
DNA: TGTGCCACCAGCCCACAAAGAGCATCTAGCGGGAGAGACATTCAGTACTTC

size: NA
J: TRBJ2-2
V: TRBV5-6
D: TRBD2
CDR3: CASSLVRLAGGGITGELFF
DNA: TGTGCCAGCAGCTTGGTTCGGCTAGCGGGAGGAGGTATCACCGGGGAGCTGTTTTTT